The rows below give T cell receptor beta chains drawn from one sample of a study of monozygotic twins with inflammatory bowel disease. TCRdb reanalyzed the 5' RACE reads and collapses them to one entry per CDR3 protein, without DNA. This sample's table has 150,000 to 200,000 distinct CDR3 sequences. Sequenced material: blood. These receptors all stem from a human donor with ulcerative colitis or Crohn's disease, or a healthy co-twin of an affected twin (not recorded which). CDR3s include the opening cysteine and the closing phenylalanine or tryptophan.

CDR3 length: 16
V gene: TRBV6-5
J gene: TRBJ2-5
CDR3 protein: CASSYPTRGGRETQYF

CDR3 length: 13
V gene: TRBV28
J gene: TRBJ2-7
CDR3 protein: CASREGHTYEQYF

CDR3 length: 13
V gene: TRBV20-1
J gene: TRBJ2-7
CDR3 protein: CSADGLGDYEQYF

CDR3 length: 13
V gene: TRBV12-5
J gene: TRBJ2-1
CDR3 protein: CASGLSSRDEQFF

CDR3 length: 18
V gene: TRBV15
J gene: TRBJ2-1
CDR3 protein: CATSRDQGLLEIYNEQFF

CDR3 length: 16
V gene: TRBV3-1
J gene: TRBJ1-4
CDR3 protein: CASSQRGGIFFEKLFF

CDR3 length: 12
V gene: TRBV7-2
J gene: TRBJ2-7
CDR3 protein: CASSLTGAEQYF

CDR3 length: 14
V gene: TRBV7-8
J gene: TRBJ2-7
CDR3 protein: CASSPPGLGYEQYF

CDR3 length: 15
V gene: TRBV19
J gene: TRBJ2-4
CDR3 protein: CASRGEGQPRYIQYF

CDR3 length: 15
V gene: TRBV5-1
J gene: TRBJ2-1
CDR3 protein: CASSTRLAGGGEQFF

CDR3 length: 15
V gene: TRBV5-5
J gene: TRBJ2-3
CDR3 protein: CASSLEGQTRDTQYF

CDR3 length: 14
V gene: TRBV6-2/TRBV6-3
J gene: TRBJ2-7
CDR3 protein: CANFGGRRSYEQYF

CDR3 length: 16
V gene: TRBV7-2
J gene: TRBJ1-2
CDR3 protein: CASSLVSAPTNYGYTF

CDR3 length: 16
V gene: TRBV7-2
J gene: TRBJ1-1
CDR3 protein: CASSLETGAVRTEAFF

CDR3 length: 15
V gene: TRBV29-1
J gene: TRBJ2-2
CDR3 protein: CSVEPAGGNTGELFF

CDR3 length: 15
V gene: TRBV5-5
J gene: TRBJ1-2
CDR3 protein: CASNTPGQNIYGYTF

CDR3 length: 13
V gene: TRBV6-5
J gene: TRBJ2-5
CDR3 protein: CASSYSKSRTQYF

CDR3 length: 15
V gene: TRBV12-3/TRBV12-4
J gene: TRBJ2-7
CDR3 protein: CASSFRTGSANEQYF

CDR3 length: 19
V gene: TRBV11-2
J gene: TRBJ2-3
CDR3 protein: CASSLGVNRGAQHPDTQYF

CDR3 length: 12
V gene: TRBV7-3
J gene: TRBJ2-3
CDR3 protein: CASSYSGGAQYF

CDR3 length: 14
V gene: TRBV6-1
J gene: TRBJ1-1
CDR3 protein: CASSDVVSWTEAFF

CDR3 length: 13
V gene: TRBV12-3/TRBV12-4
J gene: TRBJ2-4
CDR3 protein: CASSFKEKNIQYF

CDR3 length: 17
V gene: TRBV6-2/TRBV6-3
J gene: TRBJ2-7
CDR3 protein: CASSYSMTGFTSYEQYF

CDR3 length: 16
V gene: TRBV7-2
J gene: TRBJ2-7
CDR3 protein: CASSLGLGAIPYEQYF

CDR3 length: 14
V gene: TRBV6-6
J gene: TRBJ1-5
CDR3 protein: CASTRGQSNQPQHF

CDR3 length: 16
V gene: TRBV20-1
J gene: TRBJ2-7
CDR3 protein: CSASLISGGGSQEQYF

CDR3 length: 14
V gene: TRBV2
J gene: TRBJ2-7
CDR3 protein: CASSEALRVYEQYF

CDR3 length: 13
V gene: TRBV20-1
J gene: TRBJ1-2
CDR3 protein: CSAATGGSYGYTF

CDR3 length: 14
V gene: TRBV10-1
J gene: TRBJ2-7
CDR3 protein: CASSGSARFHEQYF

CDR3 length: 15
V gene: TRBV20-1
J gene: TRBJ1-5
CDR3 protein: CSATTGQDINQPQHF

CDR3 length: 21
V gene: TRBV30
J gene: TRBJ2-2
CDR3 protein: CAWSGTPERLAGVTESGELFF

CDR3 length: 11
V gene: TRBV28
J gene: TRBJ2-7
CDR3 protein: CASSLLDHSYF

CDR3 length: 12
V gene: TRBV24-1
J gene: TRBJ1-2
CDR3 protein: CATSKQGERYTF

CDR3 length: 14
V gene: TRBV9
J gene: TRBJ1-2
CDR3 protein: CASSPEAINYGYTF

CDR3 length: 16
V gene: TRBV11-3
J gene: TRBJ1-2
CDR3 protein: CASTPRGTGWSYGYTF

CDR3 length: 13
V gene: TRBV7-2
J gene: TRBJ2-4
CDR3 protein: CASSWKTENIQYF

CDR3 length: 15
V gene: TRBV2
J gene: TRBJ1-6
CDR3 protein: CASSGTGVNNSPLHF

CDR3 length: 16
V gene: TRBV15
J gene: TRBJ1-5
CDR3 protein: CATSRDNKNSNQPQHF

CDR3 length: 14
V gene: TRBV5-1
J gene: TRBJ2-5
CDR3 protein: CASSLAPVQETQYF

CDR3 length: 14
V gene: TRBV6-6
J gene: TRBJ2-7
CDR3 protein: CASSQTGQGYEQYF

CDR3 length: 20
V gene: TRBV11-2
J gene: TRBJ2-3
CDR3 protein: CASSLTFRLGGHVTTDTQYF

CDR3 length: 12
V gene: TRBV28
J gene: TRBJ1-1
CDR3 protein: CASITAGLEAFF